This T cell receptor beta chain appears in the sequencing data of a study of blood T cell repertoires in COVID-19. Looking at the study overall: Samples of COVID-19 (acute and convalescent) were obtained from the United States, Italy and Spain. T cells, B-cell-depleted T cells, or PBMCs supplied cDNA or gDNA.

J gave up 6 bases and V 4 bases, and 4 bases lay outside the gene matches. CDR1 and CDR2 (germline): SGHTA, FQGNSA. CDR3 size: 14 residues. Under the authors' procedure: Scientists estimated how many nucleated cells there were by amplifying reference gene primers. The data were produced by immunoSEQ multiplex PCR, yet TCRdb's version contains in-frame clones alone and is incomplete. That table gives V, J and clone size, and the DNA gave D and trimming. The top ten clones hold about 13% of a sample with about 130,000 clones, approximately 85% of them seen once. This clonotype was obtained from a human donor in a cohort sampled during active COVID-19. The chain employs TRBV7-2 and TRBJ2-3, with 10 bases matching TRBD2. Sequencing was carried out using peripheral blood. CDR3 sequence: CASSSSGGADTQYF. Here the CDR3 DNA reads TGTGCCAGCAGCTCTAGCGGGGGAGCTGATACGCAGTATTTT.